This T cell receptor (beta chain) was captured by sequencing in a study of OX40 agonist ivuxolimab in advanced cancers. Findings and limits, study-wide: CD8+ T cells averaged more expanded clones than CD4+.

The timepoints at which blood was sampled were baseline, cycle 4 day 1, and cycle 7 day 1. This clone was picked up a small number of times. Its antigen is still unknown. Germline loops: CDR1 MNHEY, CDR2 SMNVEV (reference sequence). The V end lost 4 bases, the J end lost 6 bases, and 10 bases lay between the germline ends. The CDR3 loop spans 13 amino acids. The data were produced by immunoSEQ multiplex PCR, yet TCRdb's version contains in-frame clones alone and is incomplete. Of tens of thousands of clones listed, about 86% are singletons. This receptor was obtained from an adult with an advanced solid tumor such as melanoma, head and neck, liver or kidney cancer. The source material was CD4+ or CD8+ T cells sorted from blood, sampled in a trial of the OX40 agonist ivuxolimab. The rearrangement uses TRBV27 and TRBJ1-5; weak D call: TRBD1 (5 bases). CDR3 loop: CASSYSGTQPQHF. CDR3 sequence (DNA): TGTGCCAGCAGTTACTCAGGGACTCAGCCCCAGCATTTT.